This T cell receptor beta chain is drawn from a study of blood T cell repertoires in COVID-19. The overall study: Material from acute and convalescent COVID-19 was sourced from the United States, Italy and Spain.

Participants were aged roughly 18 to 89 years from approximately 24 US areas. Clinical histories supplied by participants themselves formed the basis of cohort assignment. Among Cohort 3 donors, those recovered had two negative PCRs, clearance, or symptom resolution. The table came from immunoSEQ multiplex PCR; TCRdb's copy has only in-frame clones and leaves some out. This sample has roughly 320,000 clones, with about nine tenths found just once. Trimming left V 4 bases short and J 0 bases short, with 11 bases between. The CDR3 totals 15 residues. CDR1 is SGHVS and CDR2 is FNYEAQ in the germline V gene.

Sequences were obtained from PBMCs or T cells enriched from blood (not recorded which). The sequence was obtained from a man younger than 40 who had recovered from COVID-19. The J gene is TRBJ2-3, the V gene TRBV7-6; possibly TRBD1 for D (6 bases). Here the CDR3 reads CASSSGTPSTDTQYF. The CDR3 nucleotides read TGTGCCAGCAGCTCCGGGACACCAAGCACAGATACGCAGTATTTT.